The clone carrying this T cell receptor (beta chain) was seen a few times. During its preparation, the TCRbeta library received unique molecular identifiers. TCRdb redid the calling of the PCR reads with MiXCR, one entry per CDR3 protein. This sample has fewer than 400,000 distinct CDR3 sequences, with roughly 20% found just once. The data originate from a study of T-cell reconstitution after alpha-beta-depleted transplantation in children. Germline-derived CDR1 and CDR2 are LNHNV and YYDKDF (reference sequence). V lost 1 base to trimming and J lost 6 bases, with 12 bases between them. The CDR3 contains 15 residues.

Sample: PBMCs from the stem cell graft donor, taken from the stem cell graft. The chain uses TRBV15 and TRBJ2-2; D unresolved. The receptor was derived from a human donor who donated a stem cell graft to a child with acute myeloid leukemia. The CDR3 here is CATSRVSGVAGELFF. In DNA form, the CDR3 reads TGTGCCACCAGCAGAGTGTCTGGGGTCGCCGGGGAGCTGTTTTTT.